Following are 9 T cell receptor beta chains from one sample sequenced in a study of blood T cell repertoires in COVID-19. Only in-frame clones appear in the TCRdb table, and some are missing; sequencing was by immunoSEQ multiplex PCR. The sample comprises about 360,000 clones, 70% to 90% of which are singletons, and over 2.5% rests with the top ten. Sequenced input: peripheral blood. Source of these receptors: a human donor in a cohort sampled during active COVID-19.

This clone has just a few counts. V is TRBV12-3 or TRBV12-4 and J is TRBJ1-6, with unresolved D. V lost 6 bases and J 14 bases, leaving 14 bases between the germline ends. The CDR3 has 12 residues. The CDR3 nucleotides read TGTGCCAGCAGGCTCGATCGGGGAACCCTCCACTTT. It encodes CASRLDRGTLHF.

The CDR3 DNA sequence: TGTGCCAGCAGCCTAAAGGGGCAATATGGCTACACCTTC. Translated: CASSLKGQYGYTF. The gene calls are TRBV5-4 and TRBJ1-2, with D perhaps matching TRBD1 (5 bases). V lost 4 bases and J 5 bases, leaving 12 bases between the germline ends. Germline V gives CDR1 SGHNT, CDR2 YYREEE (reference sequence). This CDR3 has 13 residues.

The V call is TRBV19, the J call TRBJ1-6, with a possible D match to TRBD1 (6 bases). Germline values: CDR1 LNHDA, CDR2 SQIVND (reference sequence). The CDR3 runs 13 residues. V shed 10 bases and J shed 17 bases, with 24 bases lying between them. The DNA for the CDR3 is TGTGCCACCGCGGACAGTGGGACCGCTTTGGTCCACTTT. This translates into CATADSGTALVHF.

This rearrangement joins TRBV3-1 (or the pseudogene TRBV3-2) to TRBJ2-1, with D maybe TRBD2 (6 bases). Trimming shortened V by 4 bases and J by 3 bases, and 16 bases separated the two germline ends. This CDR3 has 16 residues. The germline CDR1 and CDR2 sequences are LGHDT and YNNKEL (reference sequence). The CDR3: CASSRISGPNYNEQFF. CDR3 nucleotides: TGTGCCAGCAGCCGAATTAGCGGACCGAACTACAATGAGCAGTTCTTC.

V usage is TRBV19 and J usage is TRBJ2-4; a weak D match, TRBD2 (6 bases). Germline CDR1 LNHDA, CDR2 SQIVND (reference sequence). This CDR3 comprises 12 residues. Deletions cut 7 bases from V and 8 bases from J, with 12 bases between. The CDR3 region has the DNA TGTGCCAGTACTGATGGAGGGGACATTCAGTACTTC. Translated, it gives CASTDGGDIQYF.

This chain links TRBV28 with TRBJ2-5; D possibly corresponds to TRBD2 (6 bases). V lost 8 bases and J 5 bases, leaving 12 bases between the germline ends. Germline-derived CDR1 and CDR2 are MDHEN and SYDVKM. The CDR3 consists of 12 residues. The chain's CDR3 is CASRGNGETQYF. In DNA, the CDR3 is TGTGCCAGCCGGGGGAACGGGGAGACCCAGTACTTC.

The CDR3 loop reads CASSFAEELFF. The DNA of the CDR3 is TGTGCCAGCAGCTTTGCAGAGGAGCTGTTTTTT. The rearrangement joins TRBV3-1 (or the pseudogene TRBV3-2) to TRBJ2-2, with D uncertain. V was clipped by 5 bases and J by 10 bases, with 8 bases between them. Germline CDR1 LGHDT, CDR2 YNNKEL (reference sequence). This CDR3 comprises 11 residues.

V is TRBV5-1 and J is TRBJ2-1, with 11 bases identical to TRBD2. The junction had 7 bases not matched to a gene; V was cut back by 4 bases and J by 4 bases. Germline V gives CDR1 SGHRS, CDR2 YFSETQ. The CDR3 is 16 residues long. The CDR3 is CASSLGTSGLYNEQFF. The CDR3 coding sequence is TGCGCCAGCAGCCTCGGGACTAGCGGATTATACAATGAGCAGTTCTTC.

The count of this clone is one. The rearrangement links TRBV7-9 to TRBJ2-3; D is possibly TRBD2 (5 bases). Germline V gives CDR1 SEHNR, CDR2 FQNEAQ (reference sequence). This CDR3 comprises 12 residues. V lost 4 bases and J lost 4, with 6 bases in between. Written as DNA, the CDR3 is TGTGCCAGCAGCTGGACTGCAGATACGCAGTATTTT. Protein sequence: CASSWTADTQYF.